The clone carrying this TCR beta chain was counted only a few times. This entry belongs to a study of response to subunit inactivated influenza vaccine. The ends lost 3 bases at V and 7 bases at J; junction bases unmatched: 2. The CDR3 has 13 residues. Germline assignment: CDR1 SEHNR and CDR2 FQNEAQ (reference sequence). Via MiXCR, TCRdb re-called the RT-PCR reads, giving one row per CDR3 protein. This sample has hundreds of thousands of distinct CDR3 sequences, with less than 20% found just once. The source material was PBMCs from blood, sampled 5 days after vaccination. This TCR derives from a man between 45 and 60 years old who received an inactivated influenza vaccine. The chain is built from TRBV7-9 and TRBJ1-4; 7 positions match TRBD1. In DNA, the CDR3 is TGTGCCAGCAGCTTCGGGACAGTTGAAAAACTGTTTTTT. As protein: CASSFGTVEKLFF.